The next 8 T cell receptor beta chains were all read from a single sample in a study of cytomegalovirus exposure and HLA in healthy donors. The PCR was carried out with 60 Vbeta primers and 13 Jbeta primers. The assay was immunoSEQ multiplex PCR, and TCRdb's table has in-frame clones only and misses some. The sample includes roughly 150,000 clones, 80% of them seen just once. Sequencing was carried out using PBMCs. These receptor sequences come from a male donor in good health and CMV-seronegative.

V is TRBV21-1 and J is TRBJ1-2; the table calls TRBD1, which could not be checked here. TRBV21-1 is a listed pseudogene. The CDR3 runs 14 residues. The CDR3 spells CASSKDRRNYGYTF. Written as DNA, the CDR3 is TGTGCCAGCAGCAAAGACCGCAGAAACTATGGCTACACCTTC.

This clone was counted once. The J gene is TRBJ1-1, the V gene TRBV12-5; no reliable D call. The CDR3 runs to 13 residues. In germline, CDR1 is LGHNT, CDR2 FRNRAP. V shed 4 bases and J shed 6 bases, with 12 bases lying between them. The CDR3: CASGWLGGAEAFF. The CDR3 bases are TGTGCTAGTGGTTGGCTGGGAGGCGCTGAAGCTTTCTTT.

In regard to this clone: Distinct nucleotide sequences in the sample also encode this CDR3. The chain is built from TRBV5-8 and TRBJ1-1; tentative D call: TRBD1 (5 bases). The CDR3 sequence is 12 residues long. V was cut by 2 bases and J by 5 bases, with 7 bases left in between. The germline V gene has CDR1 SGHTS and CDR2 YDEGEE. As DNA, the CDR3 is TGTGCCAGCAGCTTACGGGGGACTGAAGCTTTCTTT. It codes for CASSLRGTEAFF.

The rearrangement uses TRBV10-3 and TRBJ1-2; TRBD1 agrees at 11 bases. V lost 6 bases, J lost 7 bases, and 7 bases stayed unmatched. This CDR3 is built from 14 residues. The germline gives CDR1 ENHRY, CDR2 SYGVKD. In nucleotides, the CDR3 is TGTGCCATCAGCCCGGGACAGGGGGTTCCTGGCTACACCTTC. Its protein product is CAISPGQGVPGYTF.

The sample holds a few counts of this clone. This chain uses TRBV10-1 with TRBJ2-2, with D possibly matching TRBD1 (5 bases). There are 13 residues in the CDR3. The germline gives CDR1 WNHNN, CDR2 SYGVQD (reference sequence). The ends were cut back, 6 bases at V and 3 bases at J, with 8 bases in the middle. The CDR3 sequence: CASRAGHTGELFF. The DNA of the CDR3 is TGCGCCAGCAGGGCAGGGCACACCGGGGAGCTGTTTTTT.

J is TRBJ1-1 and V is TRBV6-5, with D possibly being TRBD1 (5 bases). CDR3 length: 14 residues. Trimming stripped 0 bases from V and 6 bases from J, with 11 bases between. Germline CDR1 and CDR2: MNHEY and SVGAGI. The CDR3 DNA is TGTGCCAGCAGTTACTCGGGGGGAGCCTCTGAAGCTTTCTTT. Its translation: CASSYSGGASEAFF.

The chain employs TRBV25-1 and TRBJ1-1; a weak D match, TRBD1 (5 bases). This CDR3 is 15 amino acids long. Germline V gene sequence: CDR1 MGHDK, CDR2 SYGVNS. The V and J ends lost 2 bases and 8 bases respectively, with 18 bases between them. The CDR3 loop is CASSERGGGVEEAFF. DNA of the CDR3: TGTGCCAGCAGTGAACGGGGGGGAGGGGTTGAAGAAGCTTTCTTT.

This chain joins TRBV6-1 and TRBJ2-7; 8 bases are shared with TRBD1. Trimming at V came to 2 bases and at J to 6 bases, leaving 12 bases not matched to a gene. CDR1 and CDR2 (germline): MNHNS, SASEGT. CDR3 length equals 16 residues. The CDR3 DNA follows: TGTGCCAGCAGTGAAAGGGGCGGGGCAGGGGGCCGCGAGCAGTACTTC. Translation: CASSERGGAGGREQYF.